A selection of T cell receptor beta chains follows, all from one sample in a study of CD4+ T cells in melanoma. Sequenced by immunoSEQ multiplex PCR; TCRdb stores in-frame clones only, minus some. The table records roughly 10,000 clones, around two thirds of them present only once. Sequencing was done on a sample of cells from a culture (not recorded whether cultured in vitro). The receptors originated from a human donor with melanoma. Both conserved end residues are part of each CDR3. D genes are given only for firm matches. Some rows mark clone size as missing; the rest say once, few, many or name a class of expanded clone.

D: .; J: TRBJ2-7; size: .; V: TRBV6-1; CDR3: CASSGSETYEQYF; DNA: TGTGCCAGCAGTGGCTCTGAGACCTACGAGCAGTACTTC
D: .; J: TRBJ2-3; size: .; V: TRBV30; CDR3: CAWGRTATSDTQYF; DNA: TGTGCCTGGGGTCGGACAGCAACCTCAGATACGCAGTATTTT
D: TRBD1; J: TRBJ2-7; size: .; V: TRBV6-5; CDR3: CASSYTGTGVTYEQYF; DNA: TGTGCCAGCAGTTACACCGGGACAGGGGTCACCTACGAGCAGTACTTC
D: .; J: TRBJ1-6; size: .; V: TRBV4-1; CDR3: CASSQVLGAYNSPLHF; DNA: TGCGCCAGCAGCCAAGTTTTAGGGGCGTATAATTCACCCCTCCACTTT
D: TRBD1; J: TRBJ1-4; size: medium-sized; V: TRBV2; CDR3: CASTSTGMGKLFF; DNA: TGTGCCAGCACCTCGACAGGGATGGGGAAACTGTTTTTT
D: .; J: TRBJ2-5; size: .; V: TRBV11-2; CDR3: CASSSYWEKREETQYF; DNA: TGTGCCAGCAGCTCCTATTGGGAAAAAAGGGAGGAGACCCAGTACTTC
D: .; J: TRBJ2-2; size: .; V: TRBV11-2; CDR3: CASSFGLINTGELFF; DNA: TGTGCCAGCAGCTTCGGGCTGATTAACACCGGGGAGCTGTTTTTT
D: .; J: TRBJ1-1; size: .; V: TRBV11-2; CDR3: CASSARLEAFF; DNA: TGTGCCAGCAGCGCACGGTTAGAAGCTTTCTTT
D: .; J: TRBJ2-2; size: .; V: TRBV4-2; CDR3: CASSQGVIYTGELFF; DNA: TGTGCCAGCAGCCAAGGGGTGATTTACACCGGGGAGCTGTTTTTT
D: .; J: TRBJ1-4; size: .; V: TRBV15; CDR3: CATSRSQGSSEKLFF; DNA: TGTGCCACCAGCAGAAGCCAAGGGTCGAGTGAAAAACTGTTTTTT
D: .; J: TRBJ1-4; size: .; V: TRBV19; CDR3: CASSIDRRGRAGKLFF; DNA: TGTGCCAGTAGTATAGATCGGCGGGGCAGGGCTGGAAAACTGTTTTTT
D: .; J: TRBJ1-4; size: .; V: TRBV30; CDR3: CAWSVRGSEKLFF; DNA: TGTGCCTGGAGTGTACGAGGTTCGGAAAAACTGTTTTTT
D: .; J: TRBJ1-2; size: .; V: TRBV7-9; CDR3: CASSFAGTNYGYTF; DNA: TGTGCCAGCAGCTTCGCCGGGACTAACTATGGCTACACCTTC
D: TRBD1; J: TRBJ1-4; size: .; V: TRBV29-1; CDR3: CSGMGQGNEKLFF; DNA: TGCAGCGGGATGGGACAGGGAAACGAAAAGCTGTTTTTT